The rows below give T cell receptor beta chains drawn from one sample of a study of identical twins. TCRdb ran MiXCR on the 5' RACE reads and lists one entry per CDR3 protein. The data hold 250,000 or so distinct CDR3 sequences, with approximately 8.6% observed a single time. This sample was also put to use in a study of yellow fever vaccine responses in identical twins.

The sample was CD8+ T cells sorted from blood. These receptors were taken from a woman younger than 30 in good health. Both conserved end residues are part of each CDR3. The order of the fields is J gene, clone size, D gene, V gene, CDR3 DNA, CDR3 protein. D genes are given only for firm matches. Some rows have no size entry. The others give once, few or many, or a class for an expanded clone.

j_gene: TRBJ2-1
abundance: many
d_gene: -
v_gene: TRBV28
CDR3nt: TGTGCCAGCAGTTTGGGAGCTGAGCAGTTCTTC
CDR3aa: CASSLGAEQFF

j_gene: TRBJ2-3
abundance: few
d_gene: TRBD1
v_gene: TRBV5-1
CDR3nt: TGCGCCAGCAGCTTCGGACAGGGGGCTGGGATGTCAGATACGCAGTATTTT
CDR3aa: CASSFGQGAGMSDTQYF

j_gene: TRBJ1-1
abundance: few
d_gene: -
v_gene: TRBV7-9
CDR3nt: TGTGCCAGCATACTTGAGGTGAACACTGAAGCTTTCTTT
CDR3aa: CASILEVNTEAFF

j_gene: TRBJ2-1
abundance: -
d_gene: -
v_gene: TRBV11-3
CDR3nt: TGTGCCAGCAGCCCGAATCCCGGCTACTCCTACAATGAGCAGTTCTTC
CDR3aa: CASSPNPGYSYNEQFF

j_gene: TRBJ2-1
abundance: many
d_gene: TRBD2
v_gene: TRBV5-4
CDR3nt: TGTGCCAGCAGATATACTAGCGGGAGTCCGGATGAGCAGTTCTTC
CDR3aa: CASRYTSGSPDEQFF

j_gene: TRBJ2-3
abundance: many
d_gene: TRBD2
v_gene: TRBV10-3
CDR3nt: TGTGCCATCAGAAGGACTAGCGGGATCACAGATACGCAGTATTTT
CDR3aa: CAIRRTSGITDTQYF

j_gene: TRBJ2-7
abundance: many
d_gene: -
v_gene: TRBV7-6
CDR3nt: TGTGCCAGCAGCTTGGGAAAAGGCTACGAGCAGTACTTC
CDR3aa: CASSLGKGYEQYF

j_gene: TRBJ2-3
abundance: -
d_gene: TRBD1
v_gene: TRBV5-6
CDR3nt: TGTGCCAGCAGCTTGATATGGGACAGGGCGAGGGTGCGGTACACAGATACGCAGTATTTT
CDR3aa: CASSLIWDRARVRYTDTQYF

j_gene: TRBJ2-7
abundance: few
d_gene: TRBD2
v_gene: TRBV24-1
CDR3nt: TGTGCCACCAGTCACGGGACTAGTGGATCCTACGAGCAGTACTTC
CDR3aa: CATSHGTSGSYEQYF

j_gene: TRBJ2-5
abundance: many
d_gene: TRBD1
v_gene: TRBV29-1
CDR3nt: TGCAGCGTTGAAAGATGGGACAGGGGTGAGACCCAGTACTTC
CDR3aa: CSVERWDRGETQYF

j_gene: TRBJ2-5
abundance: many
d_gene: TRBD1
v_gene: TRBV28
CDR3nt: TGTGCCAGCAGTTTAGTACTAGGGGACAGGGTCTCAGAGACCCAGTACTTC
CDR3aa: CASSLVLGDRVSETQYF

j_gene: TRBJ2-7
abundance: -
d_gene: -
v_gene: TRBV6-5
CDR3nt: TGTGCCAGCAGTTATAGACGGGTCTCCTACGAGCAGTACTTC
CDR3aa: CASSYRRVSYEQYF

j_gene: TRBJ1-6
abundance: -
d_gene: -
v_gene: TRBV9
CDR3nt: TGTGCCAGCAGCGTAGGGATGGAGGCACCCCTCCACTTT
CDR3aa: CASSVGMEAPLHF

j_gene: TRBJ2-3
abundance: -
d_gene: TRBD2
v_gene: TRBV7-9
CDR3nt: TGTGCCAGCAGCTCTGGACTAGCGAGCACAGATACGCAGTATTTT
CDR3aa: CASSSGLASTDTQYF

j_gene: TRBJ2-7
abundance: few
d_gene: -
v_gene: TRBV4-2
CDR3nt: TGTGCCAGCAGCCAAGAGGAGTCCACTCTGAGCTCCTACGAGCAGTACTTC
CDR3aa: CASSQEESTLSSYEQYF

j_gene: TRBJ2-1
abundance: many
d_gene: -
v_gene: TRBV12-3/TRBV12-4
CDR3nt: TGTGCCAGCACCCTGGGGGTGGGGGTCCCTTACAATGAGCAGTTCTTC
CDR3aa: CASTLGVGVPYNEQFF